This T cell receptor (beta chain) was sequenced during a study of T cell clonotyping in hematopoietic cell transplantation. Study information: Pretransplant recipient samples were taken after cytoreduction.

The CDR3 contains 12 residues. Trimming took off 0 bases at V and 7 bases at J, with 2 bases between the two ends. CDR1 is SGHDT and CDR2 is YYEEEE in the germline V gene. On this clone itself: The target antigen is unknown.

Noted time point: recipient sample about 28 days before transplant, after cytoreduction. Study results and limitations: Few recipient clonotypes overlapped donors; over 95% were de novo at given depth. Without cell sorting, CD4 versus CD8 contributions remain unresolved. Graft donor and pretransplant recipient Inverse Simpson Index values predicted broader posttransplant TCR diversity.

The protocol was immunoSEQ multiplex PCR, while the TCRdb copy is restricted to in-frame clones and leaves out a portion. The sample lists about 18,000 clones, about 82% occurring once. The chain recombines TRBV5-6 with TRBJ1-6, with D unresolved. This sample comprised peripheral blood mononuclear cells, obtained before stem cell transplant. The origin of this receptor is a man in his forties or fifties with acute myeloid leukemia. Some clones in this sample may be carry-over from other donors' samples. The CDR3 DNA is TGTGCCAGCAGCTTGGGAAATTCACCCCTCCACTTT. This translates into CASSLGNSPLHF.